The next 21 T cell receptor beta chains were all read from a single sample in a study of blood T cell repertoires in COVID-19. Method: immunoSEQ multiplex PCR; TCRdb's copy keeps in-frame clones and lacks some. The table has 260,000 or so clones, roughly four fifths seen once. Sequencing was done on a sample of PBMCs or T cells enriched from blood (not recorded which). The receptors stem from a woman aged 40 to 50 who had been exposed to COVID-19.

Here the CDR3 DNA reads TGTGCCAGCAGCGTCACGGGGAGCCTCCCTATCCAAGAGACCCAGTACTTC. The encoded protein is CASSVTGSLPIQETQYF. V gene TRBV7-3 combines with J gene TRBJ2-5; maybe TRBD2 (5 bases). Deletions cut 5 bases from V and 1 base from J, with 20 bases between. Looked up from germline, CDR1 is SGHTA and CDR2 is FQGTGA. The CDR3 extends over 17 amino acids.

The V and J genes are TRBV5-8 and TRBJ2-2, with 7 bases lining up with TRBD1. The CDR3 has 15 residues. Germline V gene sequence: CDR1 SGHTS, CDR2 YDEGEE. V gave up 4 bases and J gave up 1 base; unmatched junction bases: 4. CDR3 loop: CASSKGQLNTGELFF. As DNA, the CDR3 is TGTGCCAGCAGCAAGGGACAGCTGAACACCGGGGAGCTGTTTTTT.

This chain connects TRBV6-4 to TRBJ2-1, with 11 bases matching TRBD2. The germline V gene has CDR1 MRHNA and CDR2 SNTAGT. This CDR3 has 15 amino acids. V gave up 5 bases and J gave up 9 bases; unmatched junction bases: 9. This chain's CDR3 is CASSSGTSGFGEQFF. The CDR3 nucleotides read TGTGCCAGCAGTTCCGGGACTAGCGGCTTTGGTGAGCAGTTCTTC.

V usage is TRBV6-6 and J usage is TRBJ1-2; 12 bases align to TRBD1. The V segment lost 5 bases and the J segment 1 base; nucleotides outside the gene matches: 5. The CDR3 loop spans 16 amino acids. Germline V CDR1 and CDR2: MNHNY, SVGAGI (reference sequence). The CDR3: CASSGGQGAFNYGYTF. The DNA of the CDR3 is TGTGCCAGCAGTGGGGGACAGGGGGCTTTTAACTATGGCTACACCTTC.

The rearrangement joins TRBV12-5 to TRBJ1-2, with a weak D call TRBD1 (5 bases). Deletions cut 7 bases from V and 2 bases from J, with 14 bases between. Germline values: CDR1 LGHNT, CDR2 FRNRAP. The CDR3 covers 14 residues. Here the CDR3 reads CASALGGLNYGYTF. CDR3 coding DNA: TGTGCTAGTGCCTTGGGGGGTCTGAACTATGGCTACACCTTC.

The chain carries TRBV2 and TRBJ1-3, with TRBD1 matching over 7 bases. This CDR3 region has 13 residues. Per germline, CDR1 SNHLY and CDR2 FYNNEI. Trimming took 6 bases from V and 4 from J; bases not matched to a gene: 3. The CDR3 DNA reads TGTGCCAGCAGACAGGGGACAGGAAACACCATATATTTT. It yields the protein CASRQGTGNTIYF. Variable domain in full (rest from reference TRBV2 and TRBJ1-3): EPEVTQTPSHQVTQMGQEVILRCVPISNHLYFYWYRQILGQKVEFLVSFYNNEISEKSEIFDDQFSVERPDGSNFTLKIRSTKLEDSAMYFCASRQGTGNTIYFGEGSWLTVV.

The rearrangement uses TRBV11-2 and TRBJ2-2; tentatively, D is TRBD1 (6 bases). The CDR3 consists of 14 residues. Looked up from germline, CDR1 is SGHAT and CDR2 is FQNNGV. V was cut by 4 bases and J by 4 bases, with 10 bases left in between. The DNA of the CDR3 is TGTGCCAGCAGCTACGGACAGACCACCGGGGAGCTGTTTTTT. Amino acid sequence: CASSYGQTTGELFF.

The J gene is TRBJ2-7, the V gene TRBV11-1, with 7 nucleotides matching TRBD1. The J segment lost 3 bases and the V segment lost 0 bases, leaving 8 bases of the junction unmatched. Germline values: CDR1 SGHAT, CDR2 FQDESV (reference sequence). The CDR3 covers 16 residues. The CDR3 spells CASSLAEGAFNYEQYF. CDR3 bases: TGTGCCAGCAGCTTAGCAGAGGGGGCTTTTAACTACGAGCAGTACTTC.

The CDR3 DNA reads as TGTGCCTGGAACCCCCTGACAGGGTACGGCTACACCTTC. Translated, it gives CAWNPLTGYGYTF. The genes are TRBV30 and TRBJ1-2; the match to TRBD1 covers 7 bases. Germline V gene data show CDR1 as GTSNPN and CDR2 as SVGIG (reference sequence). The CDR3 sequence is 13 residues long. V gave up 4 bases and J gave up 8 bases; unmatched junction bases: 10.

The chain links TRBV5-4 to TRBJ2-7, with TRBD2 identical over 10 bases. The CDR3 length is 14 residues. Germline assignment: CDR1 SGHNT and CDR2 YYREEE (reference sequence). Trimming removed 3 bases from V and 3 bases from J; junction bases left unmatched: 3. The DNA for the CDR3 is TGTGCCAGCAGCTCGCGGACTAGCGGCTACGAGCAGTACTTC. It is translated as CASSSRTSGYEQYF.

This clone showed up just a few times. The V gene is TRBV3-1 (or the pseudogene TRBV3-2), the J gene TRBJ2-7; the D gene is possibly TRBD1 (5 bases). Trimming removed 4 bases from V and 3 bases from J, with 10 bases in between. The CDR3 length is 13 residues. Germline loops: CDR1 LGHDT, CDR2 YNNKEL (reference sequence). The DNA for the CDR3 is TGTGCCAGCAGCCCCGCAGGGCTCTACGAGCAGTACTTC. Its translation is CASSPAGLYEQYF.

The chain links TRBV24-1 to TRBJ1-5; maybe TRBD1 (5 bases). The length of the CDR3 is 13 residues. Germline values: CDR1 KGHDR, CDR2 SFDVKD. V was cut by 9 bases and J by 2 bases, with 10 bases left in between. This CDR3 is CATGVTGNQPQHF. CDR3 bases: TGTGCCACCGGGGTGACAGGCAATCAGCCCCAGCATTTT.

The chain couples TRBV19 to TRBJ1-1; 9 bases fit TRBD1. Germline V gene lookup returns CDR1 LNHDA and CDR2 SQIVND (reference sequence). The CDR3 is made up of 14 amino acids. The junction had 5 bases not matched to a gene; V was cut back by 3 bases and J by 6 bases. DNA for the CDR3: TGTGCCAGTAGTATTTTTGGGACAGGGCCTGAAGCTTTCTTT. Translated, it gives CASSIFGTGPEAFF.

CDR3 DNA: TGTGCCAGCCGCGGACAACCTAGCTCCTACGAGCAGTACTTC. It translates to CASRGQPSSYEQYF. The chain carries TRBV7-2 and TRBJ2-7; TRBD1 might be the D (5 bases). The germline CDR1 and CDR2 sequences are SGHTA and FQGNSA. The V and J ends lost 8 bases and 0 bases respectively, with 14 bases between them. This CDR3 contains 14 residues.

The gene calls are TRBV7-2 and TRBJ2-3; no clear D. This CDR3 region has 13 residues. The germline V gene encodes CDR1 SGHTA and CDR2 FQGNSA. Trimming took 5 bases from V and 0 from J, leaving 6 bases between them. The CDR3 bases are TGTGCCAGCAGCCCCCCGAGCACAGATACGCAGTATTTT. Its translation is CASSPPSTDTQYF. Full variable domain (outside the CDR3, taken from reference TRBV7-2 and TRBJ2-3): GAGVSQSPSNKVTEKGKDVELRCDPISGHTALYWYRQSLGQGLEFLIYFQGNSAPDKSGLPSDRFSAERTGGSVSTLTIQRTQQEDSAVYLCASSPPSTDTQYFGPGTRLTVL.

This chain connects TRBV18 to TRBJ2-1; TRBD2 agrees at 11 bases. V lost 6 bases to trimming and J lost 8 bases; unmatched junction nucleotides: 3. CDR1 and CDR2 (germline): KGHSH, LQKENI. The CDR3 extends over 13 amino acids. The CDR3 DNA is TGTGCCAGCTCTAGCGGGGGGGCATATGAGCAGTTCTTC. Its protein product is CASSSGGAYEQFF.

The chain couples TRBV18 to TRBJ2-2; 12 bases line up with TRBD2. This CDR3 region has 16 residues. J lost 5 bases, V lost 5 bases, and 6 bases had no gene match. Germline CDR1 KGHSH, CDR2 LQKENI. CDR3 nucleotide sequence: TGTGCCAGCTCAACAGCGGGACTAGCGGGTACCGGGGAGCTGTTTTTT. Translation gives CASSTAGLAGTGELFF.

Comments on this clone: One end of the junction varies from germline; a read error may be responsible. The chain recombines TRBV9 with TRBJ2-3; 12 nucleotides align to TRBD2. Germline-derived CDR1 and CDR2 are SGDLS and YYNGEE. The CDR3 sequence is 14 residues long. This chain's CDR3 is CASSVTKTSGGRSF. For the CDR3, the DNA is TGTGCCAGCAGCGTCACAAAGACTAGCGGGGGTCGGAGTTTT.

The chain has TRBV9 and TRBJ1-5; 7 nucleotides align to TRBD1. The CDR3 has 14 residues. Germline CDR1 SGDLS, CDR2 YYNGEE. The V and J ends lost 3 bases and 2 bases, in that order; junction bases with no gene match: 2. The chain's CDR3 is CASSAQGRNQPQHF. The CDR3 DNA follows: TGTGCCAGCAGCGCACAGGGGCGCAATCAGCCCCAGCATTTT.

This clone was seen just once. The CDR3 DNA sequence: TGTGCCACCAGCAGAGTGCAGGGGGATGAAAAACTGTTTTTT. It translates to CATSRVQGDEKLFF. The chain combines TRBV15 with TRBJ1-4; 7 bases are shared with TRBD1. V trimming: 1 base; J trimming: 6 bases; junction bases outside the gene matches: 2. The CDR3 contains 14 residues. Germline-derived CDR1 and CDR2 are LNHNV and YYDKDF (reference sequence).

This chain joins TRBV3-1 (or the pseudogene TRBV3-2) and TRBJ2-7; 9 nucleotides match TRBD1. The V gene end was trimmed by 4 bases and the J gene end by 4 bases; junction bases not matched to a gene: 8. Germline V lookup: CDR1 LGHDT, CDR2 YNNKEL (reference sequence). The CDR3 runs to 15 residues. CDR3 nucleotides: TGTGCCAGCAGCCCCGCCCCCGGACAGGGGTACGAGCAGTACTTC. This sequence encodes CASSPAPGQGYEQYF.